Each of the 4 T cell receptor beta chains below was sequenced from the same sample in a study of shared clonotypes between healthy human individuals. The method was immunoSEQ multiplex PCR; TCRdb's version includes in-frame clones alone and lacks a portion of them. Of roughly 700,000 clones in the sample, about 74% were seen once. Sequencing was performed on memory CD4+ T cells sorted from blood. As for subset: CD45RA-negative fraction. Source of these receptors: a woman in her twenties or thirties in good health.

The genes are TRBV9 and TRBJ1-1; D is ambiguous. CDR1 SGDLS and CDR2 YYNGEE come from the germline V gene. CDR3 length equals 12 residues. V dropped 0 bases and J dropped 7 bases, with 7 bases sitting between them. The CDR3 spells CASSVERNEAFF. Written as DNA, the CDR3 is TGTGCCAGCAGCGTAGAGCGGAATGAAGCTTTCTTT.

The rearrangement links TRBV28 to TRBJ1-4; 8 nucleotides match TRBD1. The CDR3 totals 15 residues. Per the germline V gene, CDR1 is MDHEN and CDR2 is SYDVKM. V shed 7 bases, J shed 9 bases, and the junction held 13 bases outside the gene matches. The CDR3: CASTLWVGQGKKLFF. The CDR3 DNA follows: TGTGCCAGCACCCTTTGGGTCGGACAGGGTAAAAAACTGTTTTTT.

This clone was detected only a few times. The chain is built from TRBV5-6 and TRBJ1-3; no clear D. Germline CDR1 and CDR2: SGHDT and YYEEEE. The V and J ends lost 4 bases and 0 bases respectively, with 20 bases between them. This CDR3 region has 18 residues. CDR3 amino acids: CASSPTPDGIFSGNTIYF. The CDR3 coding sequence is TGTGCCAGCAGCCCTACCCCGGACGGAATTTTCTCTGGAAACACCATATATTTT.

This clone was seen only once. This specimen includes other DNA sequences encoding the same CDR3. The chain links TRBV2 to TRBJ1-5; D not resolved. CDR3 length: 13 residues. The V gene's germline CDR1 is SNHLY and CDR2 FYNNEI. V was cut by 5 bases and J by 1 base, with 6 bases left in between. CDR3 in DNA: TGTGCCAGCAGTCCCGACAGCAATCAGCCCCAGCATTTT. This codes for CASSPDSNQPQHF.